The 5 T cell receptor beta chains presented below share a single source sample, sequenced in a study of T-cell memory formation after mild COVID-19 (dated by TCRdb to the early 2020s). Libraries were prepared through 5' RACE. The sequencer was an Illumina NovaSeq 6000. TCRdb reanalyzed the raw reads on its own, using fastp at Q25 for trimming and MiXCR for clone calling, and kept in-frame beta chains. Rows are unified per CDR3 protein, each entry keeping the most common DNA and genes. A total of around 340,000 distinct CDR3 sequences appear in this sample, around 15% of them only once. The top ten constitute 20% to 25% of the sample. The sample taken for sequencing was PBMCs or a T cell subset sorted from them (not recorded which). These receptors all come from a man between 18 and 29 years old who had mild COVID-19 (a few samples of this study predate the infection). The sample titles of this study are shuffled in the database, so cell type and time point are left out; the donor was told from shared clones.

V usage is TRBV10-3 and J usage is TRBJ2-3; D possibly matches TRBD1 or TRBD2 (5 bases each). With 4 bases removed from V and 6 bases from J, the gap between germline ends came to 17 bases. CDR1 ENHRY and CDR2 SYGVKD come from the germline V gene. CDR3 length: 15 residues. The CDR3 sequence is CAISGDGAGGDTQYF. The CDR3 DNA reads TGTGCCATCAGTGGGGACGGGGCTGGCGGGGATACGCAGTATTTT.

V gene TRBV10-3 combines with J gene TRBJ2-5; possible D gene TRBD1, 5 bases. This CDR3 is 14 amino acids long. V was trimmed by 2 bases and J by 5 bases, leaving 12 bases between them. Per the germline V gene, CDR1 is ENHRY and CDR2 is SYGVKD. The CDR3 region has the DNA TGTGCCATCAGTGAGAACTACGCAGGGGAGACCCAGTACTTC. Residues: CAISENYAGETQYF.

The V and J genes are TRBV30 and TRBJ2-7; D unresolved. Germline CDR1 is GTSNPN and CDR2 is SVGIG (reference sequence). The CDR3 is 12 amino acids. The V and J ends lost 0 bases and 9 bases respectively, with 12 bases between them. The CDR3 reads CAWSVAAPGQYF. The CDR3 DNA follows: TGTGCCTGGAGTGTTGCCGCCCCAGGGCAGTACTTC.

This clonotype was recorded a few times. The chain recombines TRBV11-2 with TRBJ2-3; the D is unclear. Germline loops: CDR1 SGHAT, CDR2 FQNNGV. The CDR3 is made up of 15 amino acids. Trimming shortened V by 8 bases and J by 3 bases, and 18 bases separated the two germline ends. CDR3 residues: CASCPRGHSTDTQYF. Here the CDR3 DNA reads TGTGCCAGCTGCCCCCGTGGTCATTCGACAGATACGCAGTATTTT.

This clonotype has a handful of counts. This chain uses TRBV2 with TRBJ2-5; 10 nucleotides match TRBD1. The junction had 3 bases not matched to a gene; V was cut back by 6 bases and J by 5 bases. Germline V lookup: CDR1 SNHLY, CDR2 FYNNEI. This CDR3 is built from 13 residues. In DNA form, the CDR3 reads TGTGCCAGCAGCGTGGACAGGGGGGAGACCCAGTACTTC. Translating it yields CASSVDRGETQYF.